This passage covers 7 T cell receptor beta chains from one sample sequenced in a study of cytomegalovirus exposure and HLA in healthy donors. Primers: 60 Vbeta forward and 13 Jbeta reverse. The method was immunoSEQ multiplex PCR; TCRdb's version includes in-frame clones alone and lacks a portion of them. The sample lists about 140,000 clones; about 85% were seen once. The sample comprised PBMCs. These receptor sequences come from a female donor in good health and CMV-seronegative.

This sequence joins TRBV6-5 and TRBJ1-4; D is unresolved. The CDR3 is 11 residues long. With 2 bases removed from V and 8 bases from J, the gap between germline ends came to 3 bases. Germline loops: CDR1 MNHEY, CDR2 SVGAGI. For the CDR3, the DNA is TGTGCCAGCAGTTACCAGGAAAAACTGTTTTTT. Its protein product is CASSYQEKLFF.

The chain employs TRBV4-1 and TRBJ2-6; D perhaps matches TRBD1 (5 bases). CDR3 length equals 18 residues. The germline V and J ends were trimmed by 4 bases and 0 bases, with 16 bases remaining between them. Germline-derived CDR1 and CDR2 are MGHRA and YSYEKL. In DNA, the CDR3 is TGCGCCAGCAGCCCTTGGAGTGGGCAGGGCTCTGGGGCCAACGTCCTGACTTTC. Amino acid sequence: CASSPWSGQGSGANVLTF.

This clone was detected only once. This chain connects TRBV28 to TRBJ1-5; D is unclear. The germline gives CDR1 MDHEN, CDR2 SYDVKM. Trimming pared 2 bases from V and 0 bases from J, leaving 8 bases between. The CDR3 is made up of 15 amino acids. The CDR3 loop is CASSLPSSSNQPQHF. The CDR3 bases are TGTGCCAGCAGTTTACCCAGTTCTAGCAATCAGCCCCAGCATTTT. The variable domain in full, completed from reference TRBV28 and TRBJ1-5, reads DVKVTQSSRYLVKRTGEKVFLECVQDMDHENMFWYRQDPGLGLRLIYFSYDVKMKEKGDIPEGYSVSREKKERFSLILESASTNQTSMYLCASSLPSSSNQPQHFGDGTRLSIL.

The rearrangement joins TRBV4-3 to TRBJ2-1; 7 bases are shared with TRBD2. Germline V lookup: CDR1 LGHNA, CDR2 YSLEER. CDR3 length: 15 residues. The V and J ends lost 4 bases and 1 base, in that order; junction bases with no gene match: 4. CDR3 residues: CASSPGEGSYNEQFF. Written as DNA, the CDR3 is TGCGCCAGCAGCCCTGGGGAGGGGTCCTACAATGAGCAGTTCTTC.

DNA of the CDR3: TGTGCCAGCAGTGCTCGACTAGCGGGGGGGCATAGCACAGATACGCAGTATTTT. As protein: CASSARLAGGHSTDTQYF. The chain is built from TRBV6-4 and TRBJ2-3; 14 bases are a match to TRBD2. J gave up 0 bases and V 4 bases, and 6 bases lay outside the gene matches. The CDR3 has 18 residues. Germline V CDR1 and CDR2: MRHNA, SNTAGT.

The chain uses TRBV7-2 and TRBJ2-7; tentatively, D is TRBD2 (6 bases). Germline assignment: CDR1 SGHTA and CDR2 FQGNSA. CDR3 length equals 14 residues. Trimming cost V 1 base and J 6 bases, with 13 bases left between them. The CDR3 DNA follows: TGTGCCAGCAGCTTAGGGGTCGGGAGCGGCGAGCAGTACTTC. This gives the protein CASSLGVGSGEQYF.

This clone was detected only a few times. The V gene is TRBV4-3, the J gene TRBJ1-2, with D possibly being TRBD1 (6 bases). Trimming left V 5 bases short and J 6 bases short, with 16 bases between. The CDR3 is 14 amino acids. Germline V gene lookup returns CDR1 LGHNA and CDR2 YSLEER. CDR3 in DNA: TGCGCCAGCAGCTCGCGGACAGTGAGGAATGGCTACACCTTC. Translating it yields CASSSRTVRNGYTF.